This T cell receptor (beta chain) is drawn from a study of T cells in Graves' hyperthyroidism and ophthalmopathy. V trimming: 4 bases; J trimming: 6 bases; junction bases outside the gene matches: 6. Per the germline V gene, CDR1 is SGHNT and CDR2 is YYREEE (reference sequence). The CDR3 is 15 amino acids. Amplification of TCR beta CDR3 regions was performed using RNA transcripts as template. An initial round of RT-PCR targeting the TCR CDR3 relied on the HTBI primer set. TCRdb reanalysed the multiplex PCR reads using MiXCR and keeps one entry per CDR3 protein. The sample consists of about 770,000 distinct CDR3 sequences, 18% of them appearing once. A few counts support this clonotype.

The clonotype was recovered from a woman in her forties or fifties with Graves' hyperthyroidism that later progressed to Graves' ophthalmopathy. The rearrangement uses TRBV5-4 and TRBJ2-2, with 10 bases identical to TRBD2. Sample: blood. The CDR3 protein is CASSLERGGSGELFF. The CDR3 region has the DNA TGTGCCAGCAGCCTTGAGCGGGGGGGGTCCGGGGAGCTGTTTTTT.